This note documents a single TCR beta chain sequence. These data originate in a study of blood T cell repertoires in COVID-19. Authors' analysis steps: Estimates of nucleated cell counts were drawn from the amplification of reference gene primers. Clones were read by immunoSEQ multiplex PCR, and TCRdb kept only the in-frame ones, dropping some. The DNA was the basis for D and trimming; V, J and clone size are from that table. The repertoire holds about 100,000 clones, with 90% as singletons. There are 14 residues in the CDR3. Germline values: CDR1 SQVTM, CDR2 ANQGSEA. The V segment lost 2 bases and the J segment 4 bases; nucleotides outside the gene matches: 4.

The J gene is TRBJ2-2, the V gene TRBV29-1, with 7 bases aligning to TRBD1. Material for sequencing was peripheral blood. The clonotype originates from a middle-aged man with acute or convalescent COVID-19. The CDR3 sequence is CSVEKGAGTGELFF. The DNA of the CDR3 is TGCAGCGTTGAAAAGGGGGCAGGCACCGGGGAGCTGTTTTTT.